These 9 T cell receptor beta chains originate from one sample sequenced in a study of T cells expressing NK-cell markers. TCRdb reworked the 5' RACE reads into one entry per CDR3 protein, no DNA. The sample table sets out about 450,000 distinct CDR3 sequences. Sequenced material: blood T cells: a sorted CD56 or NKG2C T cell subset, CD4+ or CD8+ T cells, or bulk PBMC T cells (not recorded which). These receptor sequences come from a woman between 18 and 75 years old in good health.

V usage is TRBV4-1 and J usage is TRBJ2-3; without DNA, the TCRdb call of TRBD1 cannot be checked. Germline V gene sequence: CDR1 MGHRA, CDR2 YSYEKL. The CDR3 contains 17 residues. The CDR3 spells CASSLPPTGGQGDTQYF.

The V call is TRBV20-1, the J call TRBJ1-1. CDR1 and CDR2 (germline): DFQATT, SNEGSKA (reference sequence). CDR3 size: 11 residues. CDR3: CSALKNTEAFF.

The CDR3 spells CASSLVGKYNEQFF. The chain uses TRBV7-2 and TRBJ2-1. The germline V gene has CDR1 SGHTA and CDR2 FQGNSA. The CDR3 loop spans 14 amino acids.

This rearrangement joins TRBV12-3 or TRBV12-4 to TRBJ2-3. This CDR3 region has 11 residues. The CDR3 loop is CASTWPDTQYF.

This rearrangement joins TRBV4-1 to TRBJ2-5. This CDR3 is 13 amino acids long. Germline CDR1 is MGHRA and CDR2 is YSYEKL. CDR3 sequence: CASSPSYQETQYF.

V gene TRBV19 combines with J gene TRBJ2-7; TCRdb designates TRBD1, a call that cannot be tested without DNA. Looked up from germline, CDR1 is LNHDA and CDR2 is SQIVND (reference sequence). The CDR3 extends over 13 amino acids. CDR3 sequence: CASSIEGGNEQYF.

The rearrangement links TRBV18 to TRBJ1-1; TCRdb indicates TRBD1, and absent DNA this call remains unverified. The CDR3 contains 16 residues. CDR1 KGHSH and CDR2 LQKENI come from the germline V gene. CDR3 sequence: CASSPYPGQGNTEAFF.

The V gene is TRBV29-1, the J gene TRBJ2-1; the TCRdb call, TRBD2, lacks DNA for checking. Germline lookup yields CDR1 SQVTM and CDR2 ANQGSEA. The CDR3 has 16 amino acids. CDR3 sequence: CSVESGGGGGNEEQFF.

This chain uses TRBV7-2 with TRBJ1-1; checking the TCRdb D call of TRBD1 is not possible without DNA. Germline assignment: CDR1 SGHTA and CDR2 FQGNSA. This CDR3 has 14 residues. CDR3 residues: CASSRMTGLTEAFF.